This TCR beta chain was retrieved from a study of shared clonotypes between healthy human individuals. Study results and caveats: All-four-donor shared clonotypes had higher generation probabilities than non-shared clonotypes did. Clonotypes that were shared across four donors made up about 4.5% of naive CD4 clonotypes.

Details on this clone: Antigen unknown.

Produced via immunoSEQ multiplex PCR; TCRdb's table is partial and in-frame only. This repertoire shows some 2 million clones, about 94% found once; its top ten account for more than 0.9%. The CDR3 is 16 amino acids. Germline V lookup: CDR1 SGHRS, CDR2 YFSETQ. The germline V and J ends were trimmed by 0 bases and 2 bases, with 15 bases remaining between them. CD8 cells classed as naive were CD45RO-negative and positively selected for CCR7, excluding terminally differentiated effector memory CD45RA+ cells. The chain has TRBV5-1 and TRBJ2-7; D is perhaps TRBD1 or TRBD2 (5 bases each). The material sequenced was naive CD8+ T cells sorted from blood. This TCR was sampled from a young man in good health. The CDR3 reads CASSLGPGPGTYEQYF. Written as DNA, the CDR3 is TGCGCCAGCAGCTTGGGGCCGGGGCCCGGAACCTACGAGCAGTACTTC.